This TCR beta chain comes out of a study of shared clonotypes between healthy human individuals. The CDR3 consists of 21 residues. The ends lost 4 bases at V and 4 bases at J; junction bases unmatched: 15. Profiling relied on immunoSEQ multiplex PCR, and the TCRdb table lists in-frame clones only, not all of them. Found here are some 490,000 clones, around four fifths of them singletons; the top ten hold around 12%. V usage is TRBV23-1 and J usage is TRBJ2-2, with TRBD2 matching 16 bases. TRBV23-1 is treated as an ORF (open reading frame) with a function not yet certain. The sequence was obtained from a woman between 40 and 55 years old in good health. Some clones in this sample may be carry-over from other donors' samples. Sequencing used PBMCs. The CDR3 nucleotides are TGCGCCAGCAGTCCCGAGTATCCGGGACTAGCGGGAGGGTGTCTCACCGGGGAGCTGTTTTTT. The encoded protein is CASSPEYPGLAGGCLTGELFF.